This is a list of T cell receptor beta chains from one sample in a study of OX40 agonist ivuxolimab in advanced cancers. Generated by immunoSEQ multiplex PCR, the TCRdb table keeps only in-frame clones and is missing some. The data show tens of thousands of clones, about 91% seen once. The sequenced sample was CD4+ or CD8+ T cells sorted from blood, obtained in a trial of the OX40 agonist ivuxolimab. The receptors come from an adult with an advanced solid tumor such as melanoma, head and neck, liver or kidney cancer. The CDR3 runs from the conserved cysteine through the conserved F or W. A D gene is named only where the DNA matches it firmly. The listing skips clone size in some rows; elsewhere it reads once, few, many or a size class.

clone_size: NA; cdr3_length: 14; j_call: TRBJ1-5; v_call: TRBV18; d_call: NA; cdr3_nt: TGTGCCAGCTCACCCCTAGATAGCAATCAGCCCCAGCATTTT; cdr3_aa: CASSPLDSNQPQHF
clone_size: NA; cdr3_length: 14; j_call: TRBJ1-5; v_call: TRBV30; d_call: NA; cdr3_nt: TGTGCCTGGAGTGTACTCTCTACCACCCAGCCCCAGCATTTT; cdr3_aa: CAWSVLSTTQPQHF
clone_size: NA; cdr3_length: 15; j_call: TRBJ2-1; v_call: TRBV9; d_call: NA; cdr3_nt: TGTGCCAGCAGGGCGGTGGGGAGCTCCTACAATGAGCAGTTCTTC; cdr3_aa: CASRAVGSSYNEQFF
clone_size: NA; cdr3_length: 16; j_call: TRBJ2-5; v_call: TRBV6-5; d_call: TRBD2; cdr3_nt: TGTGCCAGCAGTTACTCGTCGGGAGGAGGGTGGGAGACCCAGTACTTC; cdr3_aa: CASSYSSGGGWETQYF
clone_size: NA; cdr3_length: 11; j_call: TRBJ2-7; v_call: TRBV6-1; d_call: NA; cdr3_nt: TGTGCCAGCAGTTATCGGTACGAGCAGTACTTC; cdr3_aa: CASSYRYEQYF
clone_size: NA; cdr3_length: 13; j_call: TRBJ2-3; v_call: TRBV11-2; d_call: NA; cdr3_nt: TGTGCCAGCACCCCAGGTGGGGGGACTACGCAGTATTTT; cdr3_aa: CASTPGGGTTQYF
clone_size: NA; cdr3_length: 13; j_call: TRBJ2-5; v_call: TRBV6-5; d_call: NA; cdr3_nt: TGTGCCAGCAGTATGACGGGACAAGAGACCCAGTACTTC; cdr3_aa: CASSMTGQETQYF
clone_size: NA; cdr3_length: 14; j_call: TRBJ2-2; v_call: TRBV27; d_call: NA; cdr3_nt: TGTGCCAGCTGGGGACGGGGGAACACCGGGGAGCTGTTTTTT; cdr3_aa: CASWGRGNTGELFF
clone_size: NA; cdr3_length: 14; j_call: TRBJ1-1; v_call: TRBV7-9; d_call: NA; cdr3_nt: TGTGCCAGCAGCCCACAGGGTTCTCGTTCTGAAGCTTTCTTT; cdr3_aa: CASSPQGSRSEAFF
clone_size: once; cdr3_length: 16; j_call: TRBJ2-3; v_call: TRBV19; d_call: TRBD2; cdr3_nt: TGTGCCAGTAGTGTCCTAGCGGGAGGGCCCGGGGATACGCAGTATTTT; cdr3_aa: CASSVLAGGPGDTQYF
clone_size: NA; cdr3_length: 15; j_call: TRBJ1-4; v_call: TRBV5-1; d_call: NA; cdr3_nt: TGCGCCAGCAGCCCAAAACAGCCCGGTAATGAAAAACTGTTTTTT; cdr3_aa: CASSPKQPGNEKLFF
clone_size: NA; cdr3_length: 11; j_call: TRBJ2-2; v_call: TRBV29-1; d_call: NA; cdr3_nt: TGCAGCGTTGCCCAAACCGGGGAGCTGTTTTTT; cdr3_aa: CSVAQTGELFF
clone_size: NA; cdr3_length: 14; j_call: TRBJ1-5; v_call: TRBV18; d_call: TRBD1; cdr3_nt: TGTGCCAGCTCACCGGGACAGGATTTCCAGCCCCAGCATTTT; cdr3_aa: CASSPGQDFQPQHF
clone_size: NA; cdr3_length: 13; j_call: TRBJ1-4; v_call: TRBV29-1; d_call: TRBD1; cdr3_nt: TGCAGCGTCTCGACAGGGGGCGCAGAAAAACTGTTTTTT; cdr3_aa: CSVSTGGAEKLFF
clone_size: NA; cdr3_length: 15; j_call: TRBJ1-1; v_call: TRBV2; d_call: NA; cdr3_nt: TGTGCCAGCAGTGAAGCGTACAGGACGAACACTGAAGCTTTCTTT; cdr3_aa: CASSEAYRTNTEAFF
clone_size: once; cdr3_length: 17; j_call: TRBJ1-5; v_call: TRBV15; d_call: TRBD1; cdr3_nt: TGTGCCACCAGCGCCTTAAAACAGGGGGCAGGCAATCAGCCCCAGCATTTT; cdr3_aa: CATSALKQGAGNQPQHF
clone_size: NA; cdr3_length: 15; j_call: TRBJ1-6; v_call: TRBV5-6; d_call: NA; cdr3_nt: TGTGCCAGCAGCTTGCGAGGGAGAAGAAATTCACCCCTCCACTTT; cdr3_aa: CASSLRGRRNSPLHF
clone_size: NA; cdr3_length: 17; j_call: TRBJ2-7; v_call: TRBV10-3; d_call: TRBD2; cdr3_nt: TGTGCCATCAGTGAGGGCCGTCTAGCGGATAGCTCCTACGAGCAGTACTTC; cdr3_aa: CAISEGRLADSSYEQYF
clone_size: NA; cdr3_length: 14; j_call: TRBJ2-7; v_call: TRBV7-9; d_call: NA; cdr3_nt: TGTGCCAGCAGCTTAGCATCTGCCAGGGACGAGCAGTACTTC; cdr3_aa: CASSLASARDEQYF
clone_size: NA; cdr3_length: 16; j_call: TRBJ1-6; v_call: TRBV5-4; d_call: TRBD1; cdr3_nt: TGTGCCAGCAGCGGGACAGGGAGCTCCTATAATTCACCCCTCCACTTT; cdr3_aa: CASSGTGSSYNSPLHF
clone_size: NA; cdr3_length: 17; j_call: TRBJ1-1; v_call: TRBV5-1; d_call: TRBD1; cdr3_nt: TGCGCCAGCAGCTTACAGGGGGCAGGTGATCTGAACACTGAAGCTTTCTTT; cdr3_aa: CASSLQGAGDLNTEAFF
clone_size: NA; cdr3_length: 16; j_call: TRBJ2-3; v_call: TRBV9; d_call: NA; cdr3_nt: TGTGCCAGCAGCGTAGGGAACCCAATCTCAACAGATACGCAGTATTTT; cdr3_aa: CASSVGNPISTDTQYF
clone_size: NA; cdr3_length: 15; j_call: TRBJ1-4; v_call: TRBV5-1; d_call: TRBD1; cdr3_nt: TGCGCCAGCAGCTTGAGGACAGGGGGCCAGGAAAAACTGTTTTTT; cdr3_aa: CASSLRTGGQEKLFF
clone_size: NA; cdr3_length: 16; j_call: TRBJ2-3; v_call: TRBV9; d_call: TRBD2; cdr3_nt: TGTGCCAGCAGCGTAGGGACTAGCGGGGGCACAGATACGCAGTATTTT; cdr3_aa: CASSVGTSGGTDTQYF
clone_size: NA; cdr3_length: 16; j_call: TRBJ2-1; v_call: TRBV15; d_call: TRBD2; cdr3_nt: TGTGCCACCAGCGGCGCGTGGACTAGCGGGAGTCGTGAGCAGTTCTTC; cdr3_aa: CATSGAWTSGSREQFF
clone_size: NA; cdr3_length: 11; j_call: TRBJ2-1; v_call: TRBV30; d_call: NA; cdr3_nt: TGTGCCCTTGCTACCCCCGGTGAGCAGTTCTTC; cdr3_aa: CALATPGEQFF
clone_size: NA; cdr3_length: 15; j_call: TRBJ2-1; v_call: TRBV5-4; d_call: TRBD2; cdr3_nt: TGTGCCAGCAGCTTGTCTAGCGGGAGGTACAATGAGCAGTTCTTC; cdr3_aa: CASSLSSGRYNEQFF
clone_size: few; cdr3_length: 15; j_call: TRBJ2-5; v_call: TRBV11-3; d_call: TRBD2; cdr3_nt: TGTGCCAGCAGCCTCCCGGGTAGCGGGAAAGAGACCCAGTACTTC; cdr3_aa: CASSLPGSGKETQYF
clone_size: NA; cdr3_length: 15; j_call: TRBJ2-1; v_call: TRBV9; d_call: TRBD2; cdr3_nt: TGTGCCAGCATCCGGAGCGGGGTAGGGTACAATGAGCAGTTCTTC; cdr3_aa: CASIRSGVGYNEQFF
clone_size: NA; cdr3_length: 14; j_call: TRBJ2-2; v_call: TRBV27; d_call: NA; cdr3_nt: TGTGCCAGCAGTTTGTCCGGGGGCGGCGGGGAGCTGTTTTTT; cdr3_aa: CASSLSGGGGELFF
clone_size: NA; cdr3_length: 14; j_call: TRBJ1-2; v_call: TRBV15; d_call: NA; cdr3_nt: TGTGCCACCAGCAGGACGACAGCGACCTATGGCTACACCTTC; cdr3_aa: CATSRTTATYGYTF
clone_size: NA; cdr3_length: 14; j_call: TRBJ2-7; v_call: TRBV7-8; d_call: TRBD2; cdr3_nt: TGTGCCAGCAATTTCGGAGCGGGATACTACGAGCAGTACTTC; cdr3_aa: CASNFGAGYYEQYF
clone_size: NA; cdr3_length: 14; j_call: TRBJ1-1; v_call: TRBV4-1; d_call: NA; cdr3_nt: TGCGCCAGCAGCCGAGACTACATGAACACTGAAGCTTTCTTT; cdr3_aa: CASSRDYMNTEAFF
clone_size: once; cdr3_length: 14; j_call: TRBJ1-1; v_call: TRBV5-4; d_call: NA; cdr3_nt: TGTGCTTCTCTGCTAGAGGCAGAATACACTGAAGCTTTCTTT; cdr3_aa: CASLLEAEYTEAFF
clone_size: NA; cdr3_length: 15; j_call: TRBJ2-5; v_call: TRBV27; d_call: NA; cdr3_nt: TGTGCCAGCAGTCCAGACCCCGGGGTTAAGGAGACCCAGTACTTC; cdr3_aa: CASSPDPGVKETQYF
clone_size: NA; cdr3_length: 14; j_call: TRBJ2-5; v_call: TRBV5-1; d_call: NA; cdr3_nt: TGCGCCAGCAGAACGGGACAAGTGGAAGAGACCCAGTACTTC; cdr3_aa: CASRTGQVEETQYF
clone_size: NA; cdr3_length: 12; j_call: TRBJ1-1; v_call: TRBV7-9; d_call: NA; cdr3_nt: TGTGCCAGCAGCCCGGGCTACACTGAAGCTTTCTTT; cdr3_aa: CASSPGYTEAFF
clone_size: NA; cdr3_length: 15; j_call: TRBJ2-1; v_call: TRBV9; d_call: NA; cdr3_nt: TGTGCCAGCAGCGTAGCGGAGTGGGGTTACAATGAGCAGTTCTTC; cdr3_aa: CASSVAEWGYNEQFF
clone_size: once; cdr3_length: 13; j_call: TRBJ2-5; v_call: TRBV9; d_call: NA; cdr3_nt: TGTGCCAGCAGCGTAGGGAATCAAGAGACCCAGTACTTC; cdr3_aa: CASSVGNQETQYF
clone_size: NA; cdr3_length: 14; j_call: TRBJ2-1; v_call: TRBV11-2; d_call: NA; cdr3_nt: TGTGCCAGCAGCCAGACTAGGCAGGGTGGTGAGCAGTTCTTC; cdr3_aa: CASSQTRQGGEQFF
clone_size: once; cdr3_length: 15; j_call: TRBJ1-5; v_call: TRBV4-3; d_call: NA; cdr3_nt: TGCGCCAGCAGCCAAACAGGCTCTCCGAATCAGCCCCAGCATTTT; cdr3_aa: CASSQTGSPNQPQHF
clone_size: NA; cdr3_length: 16; j_call: TRBJ2-1; v_call: TRBV19; d_call: TRBD2; cdr3_nt: TGTGCCAGTAGTAAGGGAGCGGGAGGAAGATACAATGAGCAGTTCTTC; cdr3_aa: CASSKGAGGRYNEQFF
clone_size: NA; cdr3_length: 16; j_call: TRBJ2-7; v_call: TRBV7-2; d_call: TRBD2; cdr3_nt: TGTGCCAGCAGCTTAGTTTGGTCTAGCGGACTCTACGAGCAGTACTTC; cdr3_aa: CASSLVWSSGLYEQYF
clone_size: NA; cdr3_length: 17; j_call: TRBJ2-3; v_call: TRBV4-1; d_call: TRBD2; cdr3_nt: TGCGCCAGCAGCCAAGATATGGCGGGAGGGCATAAAGATACGCAGTATTTT; cdr3_aa: CASSQDMAGGHKDTQYF
clone_size: NA; cdr3_length: 14; j_call: TRBJ2-6; v_call: TRBV27; d_call: NA; cdr3_nt: TGTGCCAGCACCCGTAGCTCTGGGGCCAACGTCCTGACTTTC; cdr3_aa: CASTRSSGANVLTF
clone_size: NA; cdr3_length: 17; j_call: TRBJ2-1; v_call: TRBV9; d_call: NA; cdr3_nt: TGTGCCAGCAGCCCGCGCCTAGCCGGTAACGCCTACAATGAGCAGTTCTTC; cdr3_aa: CASSPRLAGNAYNEQFF
clone_size: NA; cdr3_length: 14; j_call: TRBJ2-5; v_call: TRBV4-1; d_call: NA; cdr3_nt: TGCGCCAGCAGCCCGCAGAGCTTGAGAGAGACCCAGTACTTC; cdr3_aa: CASSPQSLRETQYF
clone_size: NA; cdr3_length: 14; j_call: TRBJ1-1; v_call: TRBV19; d_call: NA; cdr3_nt: TGTGCCAGTACAGCAGCTCGCGCGGGGACTGAAGCTTTCTTT; cdr3_aa: CASTAARAGTEAFF
clone_size: NA; cdr3_length: 13; j_call: TRBJ2-5; v_call: TRBV7-6; d_call: NA; cdr3_nt: TGTGCCAGCAGCTTAAACCTCCAAGAGACCCAGTACTTC; cdr3_aa: CASSLNLQETQYF
clone_size: NA; cdr3_length: 11; j_call: TRBJ2-2; v_call: TRBV30; d_call: NA; cdr3_nt: TGTGCCTGGGTGAACACCGGGGAGCTGTTTTTT; cdr3_aa: CAWVNTGELFF
clone_size: NA; cdr3_length: 16; j_call: TRBJ1-5; v_call: TRBV4-1; d_call: TRBD1; cdr3_nt: TGCGCCAGCAGCCAAGAGGGGACAGTTAGCAATCAGCCCCAGCATTTT; cdr3_aa: CASSQEGTVSNQPQHF
clone_size: NA; cdr3_length: 16; j_call: TRBJ2-3; v_call: TRBV7-9; d_call: NA; cdr3_nt: TGTGCCAGCAGCCCACCGGCAGGGGCCCCCACAGATACGCAGTATTTT; cdr3_aa: CASSPPAGAPTDTQYF
clone_size: NA; cdr3_length: 15; j_call: TRBJ2-3; v_call: TRBV10-1; d_call: NA; cdr3_nt: TGCGCCAGCAGTGGAGGCCAGGTGAACACAGATACGCAGTATTTT; cdr3_aa: CASSGGQVNTDTQYF
clone_size: NA; cdr3_length: 12; j_call: TRBJ2-7; v_call: TRBV6-1; d_call: NA; cdr3_nt: TGTGCCAGCAGTCGACAGATCTACGAGCAGTACTTC; cdr3_aa: CASSRQIYEQYF
clone_size: NA; cdr3_length: 14; j_call: TRBJ2-7; v_call: TRBV30; d_call: TRBD2; cdr3_nt: TGTGCCTGGAGTAGACTAGCGGACTCCTACGAGCAGTACTTC; cdr3_aa: CAWSRLADSYEQYF